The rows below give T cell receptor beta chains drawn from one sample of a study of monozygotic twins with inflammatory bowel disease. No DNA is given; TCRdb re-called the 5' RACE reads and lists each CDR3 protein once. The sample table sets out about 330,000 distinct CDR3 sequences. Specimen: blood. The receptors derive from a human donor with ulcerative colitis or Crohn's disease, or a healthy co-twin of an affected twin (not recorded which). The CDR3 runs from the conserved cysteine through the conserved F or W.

CDR3aa: CASSEYRQAQETQYF
v_gene: TRBV25-1
j_gene: TRBJ2-5

CDR3aa: CATSDKKASAQGRSDTQYF
v_gene: TRBV24-1
j_gene: TRBJ2-3

CDR3aa: CASSALAGVYNEQFF
v_gene: TRBV7-3
j_gene: TRBJ2-1

CDR3aa: CAIRPRDRENTEAFF
v_gene: TRBV10-3
j_gene: TRBJ1-1

CDR3aa: CASSLTAGNTIYF
v_gene: TRBV12-3/TRBV12-4
j_gene: TRBJ1-3

CDR3aa: CASSLFPGRAYF
v_gene: TRBV28
j_gene: TRBJ2-4

CDR3aa: CASRTTAGKYEQYF
v_gene: TRBV11-2
j_gene: TRBJ2-7

CDR3aa: CASSQSTGNQPQHF
v_gene: TRBV5-1
j_gene: TRBJ1-5

CDR3aa: CASSLGFRPGGDGELFF
v_gene: TRBV5-1
j_gene: TRBJ2-2

CDR3aa: CASSPQGAGPTLAKNIQYF
v_gene: TRBV11-2
j_gene: TRBJ2-4

CDR3aa: CASSFLGGPVFF
v_gene: TRBV28
j_gene: TRBJ2-4

CDR3aa: CASSLGFQGASYNEQFF
v_gene: TRBV5-1
j_gene: TRBJ2-1

CDR3aa: CASSLVGQGEETQYF
v_gene: TRBV5-1
j_gene: TRBJ2-5